Below are 4 T cell receptor beta chains sequenced from a single sample in a study of T cell changes during pregnancy in multiple sclerosis. Clones were sequenced by immunoSEQ multiplex PCR, and TCRdb holds only the in-frame ones, with some missing. The sample has about 38,000 clones, around 90% seen once; the top ten hold approximately 0.35%. The starting material was CD4+ T cells from peripheral blood mononuclear cells, obtained after pregnancy. All receptors derive from a female donor in good health, enrolled as a control in a pregnancy study.

The V gene is TRBV11-2, the J gene TRBJ1-1; a possible D gene is TRBD1 (5 bases). CDR3 length equals 10 residues. The V gene lost 5 bases and the J gene lost 7 bases, with 5 bases spanning the gap. Germline CDR1 is SGHAT and CDR2 is FQNNGV. The CDR3: CASSGHEAFF. As DNA, the CDR3 is TGTGCCAGCAGCGGACATGAAGCTTTCTTT.

The chain is built from TRBV6-5 and TRBJ1-2, with 7 nucleotides matching TRBD1. CDR1 is MNHEY and CDR2 is SVGAGI in the germline V gene. The V segment lost 4 bases and the J segment 6 bases; nucleotides outside the gene matches: 14. This CDR3 is built from 16 residues. The CDR3 DNA reads TGTGCCAGCAGTTCCCTGGGTTCCGGAGGGGGCGATGGCTACACCTTC. Amino acids: CASSSLGSGGGDGYTF.

The rearrangement joins TRBV10-3 to TRBJ1-1; TRBD1 might be the D (5 bases). The V end was cut by 6 bases, the J end by 3 bases, with 14 bases between. CDR1 is ENHRY and CDR2 is SYGVKD in the germline V gene. This CDR3 has 14 amino acids. The CDR3 loop is CAIRASGGDTEAFF. The CDR3 coding sequence is TGTGCCATCAGGGCCTCAGGAGGGGACACTGAAGCTTTCTTT.

This chain links TRBV19 with TRBJ2-5; possibly TRBD1 for D (5 bases). The germline gives CDR1 LNHDA, CDR2 SQIVND (reference sequence). The CDR3 consists of 15 residues. The V end lost 5 bases, the J end lost 1 base, and 14 bases lay between the germline ends. CDR3 nucleotides: TGTGCCAGTAGTGGGCAGGGTCCCTTCCAAGAGACCCAGTACTTC. The encoded protein is CASSGQGPFQETQYF.